This TCR beta chain derives from a study of spatial heterogeneity in lung cancer. This sample's time point: sample taken at primary tumor resection. The presence of a unique molecular identifier marked each TCR cDNA molecule. TCRdb processed the 5' RACE reads anew with MiXCR; each CDR3 protein has one entry. The table shows about 7,400 distinct CDR3 sequences, with roughly 7.5% occurring only once. Whole-study findings and limits: Tumor mutation count correlated with how many alpha and beta TCRs expanded intratumorally.

The CDR3 contains 15 residues. Germline V gives CDR1 SGHTA, CDR2 FQGNSA. With V trimmed by 4 bases and J by 5 bases, 5 bases remained unmatched. Ten or more counts support this clonotype. Its antigen remains unidentified. The sequence was collected from a male donor with early-stage non-small cell lung cancer. The sample consisted of lung tumor tissue, taken at surgery. This rearrangement joins TRBV7-2 to TRBJ2-5, with 12 bases fitting TRBD2. CDR3 residues: CASSSTSGGLETQYF. In DNA, the CDR3 is TGTGCCAGCAGCTCGACTAGCGGGGGTTTGGAGACCCAGTACTTC.